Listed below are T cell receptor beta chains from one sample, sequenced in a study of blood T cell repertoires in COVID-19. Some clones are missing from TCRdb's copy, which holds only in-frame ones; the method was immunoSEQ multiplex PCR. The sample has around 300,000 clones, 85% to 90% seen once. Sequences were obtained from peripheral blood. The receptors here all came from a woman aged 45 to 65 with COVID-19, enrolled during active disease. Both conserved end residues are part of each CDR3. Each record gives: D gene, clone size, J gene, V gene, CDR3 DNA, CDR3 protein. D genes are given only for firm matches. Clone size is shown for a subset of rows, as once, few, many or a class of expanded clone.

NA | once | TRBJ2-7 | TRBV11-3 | TGTGCCAGCAGCTTAGATTCTACCTACGAGCAGTACTTC | CASSLDSTYEQYF
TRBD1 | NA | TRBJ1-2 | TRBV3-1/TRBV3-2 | TGTGCCAGCAGCCAAGGTCTGGGACAGGGTTACGGCTACACCTTC | CASSQGLGQGYGYTF
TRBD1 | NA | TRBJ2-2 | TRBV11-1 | TGTGCCAGCAGCCCTGCTGCCGGGACAGGGACCGGGGAGCTGTTTTTT | CASSPAAGTGTGELFF
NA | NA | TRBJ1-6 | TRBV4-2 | TGTGCCAGCAGCCAAGATAATACAGCCTCCCAATCACCCCTCCACTTT | CASSQDNTASQSPLHF
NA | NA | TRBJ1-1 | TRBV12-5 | TGTGCTAGACAGGGACACACTGAAGCTTTCTTT | CARQGHTEAFF
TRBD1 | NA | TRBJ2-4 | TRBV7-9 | TGTGCCAGCAGCCTCAAATACGGACAGGGGGACAACATTCAGTACTTC | CASSLKYGQGDNIQYF
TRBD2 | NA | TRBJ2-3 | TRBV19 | TGTGCCAGTAGCCAAACCCCACTAGCGGGGATCACAGATACGCAGTATTTT | CASSQTPLAGITDTQYF
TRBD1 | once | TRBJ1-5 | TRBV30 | TGTGCCTGGTCGGGACAGGGCCGAAATCAGCCCCAGCATTTT | CAWSGQGRNQPQHF
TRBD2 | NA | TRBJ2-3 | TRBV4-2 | TGTGCCAGCAGCCCTCTAGCGGGAAAATTAGATACGCAGTATTTT | CASSPLAGKLDTQYF
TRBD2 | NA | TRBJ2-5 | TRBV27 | TGTGCCAGCAGTCCCTATACTAGCGGGGGCGAAGAGACCCAGTACTTC | CASSPYTSGGEETQYF
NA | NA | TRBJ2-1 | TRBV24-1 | TGTGCCACCAGTGATGCCTGGCGGGGTTCGGTCTACAATGAGCAGTTCTTC | CATSDAWRGSVYNEQFF
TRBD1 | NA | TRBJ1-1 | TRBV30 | TGTGCCTGGGGGGGGACAGTTAACACTGAAGCTTTCTTT | CAWGGTVNTEAFF
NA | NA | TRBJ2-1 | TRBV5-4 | TGTGCCAGCAGCTCCAGACTAGTTGGTGAGCAGTTCTTC | CASSSRLVGEQFF
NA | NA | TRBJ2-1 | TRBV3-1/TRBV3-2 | TGTGCCAGCAGCCAGGTACGTGTCGGTGAGCAGTTCTTC | CASSQVRVGEQFF
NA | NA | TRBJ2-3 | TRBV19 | TGTGCCAGTAGCCGACAGGATGCTAGCACAGATACGCAGTATTTT | CASSRQDASTDTQYF
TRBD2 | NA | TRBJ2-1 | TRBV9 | TGTGCCAGCAGCGCTAGACAGGGACTAGCGGGAGGAACCTACAATGAGCAGTTCTTC | CASSARQGLAGGTYNEQFF
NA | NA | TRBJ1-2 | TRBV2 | TGTGCCAGCAAAATGGGGGGGAACTATGGCTACACCTTC | CASKMGGNYGYTF
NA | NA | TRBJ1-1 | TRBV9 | TGTGCCAGCAGCACCAGGGTACTCAACACTGAAGCTTTCTTT | CASSTRVLNTEAFF
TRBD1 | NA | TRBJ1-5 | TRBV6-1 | TGTGCCAGCAGTGAATACAGGGGATACAATCAGCCCCAGCATTTT | CASSEYRGYNQPQHF
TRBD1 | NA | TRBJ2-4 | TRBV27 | TGTGCCAGCAGTCCAGCTTTTGCGACAGGGGCCAACATTCAGTACTTC | CASSPAFATGANIQYF
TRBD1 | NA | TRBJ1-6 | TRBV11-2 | TGTGCCAGCAGCTGGACAGGGGGGAATAATTCACCCCTCCACTTT | CASSWTGGNNSPLHF
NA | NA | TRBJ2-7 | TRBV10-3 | TGTGCCATCAATCGGGAGATATCCTACGAGCAGTACTTC | CAINREISYEQYF
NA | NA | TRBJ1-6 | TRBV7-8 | TGTGCCAGCAGCTTTGAAGGGGCCGCTAGTCATAATTCACCCCTCCACTTT | CASSFEGAASHNSPLHF
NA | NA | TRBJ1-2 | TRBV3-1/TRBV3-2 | TGTGCCAGCAGCCAAGCCACAGGGAACGGCTACACCTTC | CASSQATGNGYTF
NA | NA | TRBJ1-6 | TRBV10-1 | TGCGCCAGCAGTGAGCATCGGGTAAATTCACCCCTCCACTTT | CASSEHRVNSPLHF
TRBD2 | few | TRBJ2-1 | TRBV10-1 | TGCGCCAGCAGTAGCCGGACTAGGTTAAATGAGCAGTTCTTC | CASSSRTRLNEQFF
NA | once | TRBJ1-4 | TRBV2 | TGTGCCAGCAACGAGCCGGTTGGTAATGAAAAACTGTTTTTT | CASNEPVGNEKLFF
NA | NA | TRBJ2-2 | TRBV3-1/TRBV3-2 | TGTGCCAGCAGCATAGGACAGAGCACCGGGGAGCTGTTTTTT | CASSIGQSTGELFF
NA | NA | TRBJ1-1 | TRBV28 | TGTGCCAGCAACTTGGACAGCCGGAACACTGAAGCTTTCTTT | CASNLDSRNTEAFF
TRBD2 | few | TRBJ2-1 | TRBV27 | TGTGCCAGCAGTCTCAGCGGGGGGACGTCTTTGGGTGAGCAGTTCTTC | CASSLSGGTSLGEQFF
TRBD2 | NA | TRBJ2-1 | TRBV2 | TGTGCCACCCAGGGACTAGCGGTATACAATGAGCAGTTCTTC | CATQGLAVYNEQFF
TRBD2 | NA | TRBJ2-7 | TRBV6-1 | TGTGCCAGCAGTGAATTAATTAGCGGGGTTTACGAGCAGTACTTC | CASSELISGVYEQYF
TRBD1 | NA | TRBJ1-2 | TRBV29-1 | TGCAGCGTGCTGGGACAGGGGAATGGCTACACCTTC | CSVLGQGNGYTF
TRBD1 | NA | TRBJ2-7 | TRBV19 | TGTGCCAGTACCCCGACAGGGGCCTACGAGCAGTACTTC | CASTPTGAYEQYF
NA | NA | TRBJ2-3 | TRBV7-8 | TGTGCCAGCAGCTTAGAAGTAGCGGGACAGCATAGCACAGATACGCAGTATTTT | CASSLEVAGQHSTDTQYF
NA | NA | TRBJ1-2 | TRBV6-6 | TGTGCCAGCAGTGTTACTGGGGGGATCTATGGCTACACCTTC | CASSVTGGIYGYTF
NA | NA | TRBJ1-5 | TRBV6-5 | TGTGCCAGTAAACTTCAGGGCTACGGCAATCAGCCCCAGCATTTT | CASKLQGYGNQPQHF
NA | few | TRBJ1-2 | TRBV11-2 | TGTGCCAGCAGCTCCACGTTTTCGGAGCCCTATGGCTACACCTTC | CASSSTFSEPYGYTF
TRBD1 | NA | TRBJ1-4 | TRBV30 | TGTGCCTGGAGTGGGACAGGGTTACCTAATGAAAAACTGTTTTTT | CAWSGTGLPNEKLFF
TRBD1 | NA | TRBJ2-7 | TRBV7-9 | TGTGCCAGCAGGTCCGGACAGGGGAGGTCCTACGAGCAGTACTTC | CASRSGQGRSYEQYF
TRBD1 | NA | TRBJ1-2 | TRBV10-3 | TGTGCCATCAGTGGTCCGGGACAGGGGGCCGCCGCTAACTATGGCTACACCTTC | CAISGPGQGAAANYGYTF
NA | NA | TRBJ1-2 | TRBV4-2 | TGTGCCAGCAGCGACGTCGGGGGGAACTATGGCTACACCTTC | CASSDVGGNYGYTF
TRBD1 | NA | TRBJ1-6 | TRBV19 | TGTGCCAGTAGTATAGATCGGACAGGGAGCTCCTATAATTCACCCCTCCACTTT | CASSIDRTGSSYNSPLHF
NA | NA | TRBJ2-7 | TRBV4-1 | TGCGCCAGCAGCCGCCGAGGGTACGAGCAGTACTTC | CASSRRGYEQYF
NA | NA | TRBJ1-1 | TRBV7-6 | TGTGCCAGCAGCTTAGCTCCCGACAGGAACACTGAAGCTTTCTTT | CASSLAPDRNTEAFF
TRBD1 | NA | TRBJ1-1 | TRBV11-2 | TGTGCCAGCAGCCATAACTACGGGACAGGGAACACTGAAGCTTTCTTT | CASSHNYGTGNTEAFF
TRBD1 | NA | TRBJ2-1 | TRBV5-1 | TGCGCCAGCAGCTTGTACAGGGGGGCCCCGAATGAGCAGTTCTTC | CASSLYRGAPNEQFF
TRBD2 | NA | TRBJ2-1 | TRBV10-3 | TGTGCCATCAAAGCAGCGGGAGGCCCTTACAATGAGCAGTTCTTC | CAIKAAGGPYNEQFF
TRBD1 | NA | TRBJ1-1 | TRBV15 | TGTGCCACCAGCAGAGATCCCCAGGGGGACACTGAAGCTTTCTTT | CATSRDPQGDTEAFF